Following are 17 T cell receptor beta chains from one sample sequenced in a study of monozygotic twins with inflammatory bowel disease. For each CDR3 protein, TCRdb gives one entry from its re-call of the 5' RACE reads, without DNA. This sample carries more than 300,000 distinct CDR3 sequences, with approximately 2.4% going to the ten biggest clones. Material for sequencing was blood. The source of these receptors is a human donor with ulcerative colitis or Crohn's disease, or a healthy co-twin of an affected twin (not recorded which).

V is TRBV11-2 and J is TRBJ2-7; TCRdb indicates TRBD1, and absent DNA this call remains unverified. CDR1 is SGHAT and CDR2 is FQNNGV in the germline V gene. The CDR3 contains 16 residues. The CDR3 loop is CASSKVVGGAFYEQYF.

The genes are TRBV5-6 and TRBJ1-1; TCRdb lists TRBD1, though no DNA is available to test this call. In germline, CDR1 is SGHDT, CDR2 YYEEEE. The length of the CDR3 is 17 residues. CDR3 residues: CASSWTGGVRSHTEAFF. The full variable domain, its missing parts supplied by reference TRBV5-6 and TRBJ1-1, is DAGVTQSPTHLIKTRGQQVTLRCSPKSGHDTVSWYQQALGQGPQFIFQYYEEEERQRGNFPDRFSGHQFPNYSSELNVNALLLGDSALYLCASSWTGGVRSHTEAFFGQGTRLTVV.

The chain uses TRBV5-1 and TRBJ2-5. The V gene's germline CDR1 is SGHRS and CDR2 YFSETQ. The CDR3 loop spans 13 amino acids. CDR3 loop: CASSLAMDETQYF.

The rearrangement links TRBV18 to TRBJ2-3; checking the TCRdb D call of TRBD1 is not possible without DNA. Germline V gives CDR1 KGHSH, CDR2 LQKENI. The CDR3 spans 15 residues. CDR3 amino acids: CASSPRSRTVHTQYF.

The CDR3 loop reads CASSFGQGNTGELFF. The chain joins TRBV12-3 or TRBV12-4 to TRBJ2-2; TCRdb indicates TRBD1, and absent DNA this call remains unverified. The CDR3 is 15 residues long.

The chain employs TRBV20-1 and TRBJ2-7; TCRdb outputs TRBD2, but without DNA this stays unchecked. The CDR3 sequence is 13 residues long. Germline V gene lookup returns CDR1 DFQATT and CDR2 SNEGSKA (reference sequence). CDR3 sequence reads: CSATHTSRYEQYF.

The rearrangement links TRBV5-5 to TRBJ1-6. The CDR3 is 15 amino acids. Germline-derived CDR1 and CDR2 are SGHKS and YYEKEE (reference sequence). The CDR3 loop is CASSLTWRGNSPLHF.

The chain links TRBV5-4 to TRBJ1-2; TCRdb indicates TRBD1, and absent DNA this call remains unverified. The CDR3 extends over 19 amino acids. Per the germline V gene, CDR1 is SGHNT and CDR2 is YYREEE (reference sequence). Here the CDR3 reads CASSPWILGGAALSYGYTF.

V and J are TRBV30 and TRBJ1-1; TCRdb designates TRBD1, a call that cannot be tested without DNA. This CDR3 is built from 13 residues. Germline V gene data show CDR1 as GTSNPN and CDR2 as SVGIG (reference sequence). CDR3 protein: CAWSVLGATEAFF.

The CDR3 protein is CAWSVRFNYGYTF. The V call is TRBV30, the J call TRBJ1-2. The germline V gene encodes CDR1 GTSNPN and CDR2 SVGIG (reference sequence). The CDR3 contains 13 residues. Drawing the rest from reference TRBV30 and TRBJ1-2, the complete variable domain is SQTIHQWPATLVQPVGSPLSLECTVEGTSNPNLYWYRQAAGRGLQLLFYSVGIGQISSEVPQNLSASRPQDRQFILSSKKLLLSDSGFYLCAWSVRFNYGYTFGSGTRLTVV.

V and J are TRBV4-3 and TRBJ2-7; TCRdb picks TRBD2, but there is no DNA to check that call. The length of the CDR3 is 17 residues. Germline CDR1 reads LGHNA; CDR2 reads YSLEER. The CDR3 sequence: CASSQDFWVERGNQQYF.

The V and J genes are TRBV25-1 and TRBJ1-2; as DNA is missing, the TRBD1 call by TCRdb cannot be tested. The CDR3 spans 11 residues. Per germline, CDR1 MGHDK and CDR2 SYGVNS. The CDR3 protein is CASSDIRDTEF.

The rearrangement links TRBV7-2 to TRBJ1-5. Germline CDR1 SGHTA, CDR2 FQGNSA. The CDR3 consists of 15 residues. This CDR3 reads CASSLSQLSNQPQHF.

V usage is TRBV5-1 and J usage is TRBJ1-5; TCRdb's assignment of TRBD1 cannot be checked, as there is no DNA. This CDR3 comprises 14 residues. Germline lookup yields CDR1 SGHRS and CDR2 YFSETQ. The CDR3 here is CASSLTEGVQPQHF.

The V call is TRBV28, the J call TRBJ2-5; TCRdb's D gene call, TRBD2, goes unchecked for lack of DNA. The germline gives CDR1 MDHEN, CDR2 SYDVKM. The CDR3 covers 14 residues. CDR3 residues: CASRGTSSQETQYF.

The V and J genes are TRBV7-9 and TRBJ2-7; checking the TCRdb D call of TRBD1 is not possible without DNA. Germline lookup yields CDR1 SEHNR and CDR2 FQNEAQ (reference sequence). The CDR3 covers 15 residues. This CDR3 is CASSLRTGDSYEQYF.

The CDR3: CASSRPRTGKETQYF. V gene TRBV6-2 or TRBV6-3 combines with J gene TRBJ2-5; without DNA, the TCRdb call of TRBD1 cannot be checked. Germline CDR1 reads MNHEY; CDR2 reads SVGEGT. This CDR3 spans 15 amino acids.